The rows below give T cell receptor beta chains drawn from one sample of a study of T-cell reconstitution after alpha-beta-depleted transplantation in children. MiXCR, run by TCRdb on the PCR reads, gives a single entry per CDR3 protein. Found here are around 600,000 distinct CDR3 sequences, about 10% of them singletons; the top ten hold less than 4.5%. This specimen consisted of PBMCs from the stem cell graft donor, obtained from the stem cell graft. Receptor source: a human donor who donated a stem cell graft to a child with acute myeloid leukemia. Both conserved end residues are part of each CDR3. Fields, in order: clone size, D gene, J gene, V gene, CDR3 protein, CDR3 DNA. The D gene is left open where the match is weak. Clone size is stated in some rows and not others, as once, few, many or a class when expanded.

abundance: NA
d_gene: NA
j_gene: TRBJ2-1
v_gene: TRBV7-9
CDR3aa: CASSSGGLPSGWNEQFF
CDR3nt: TGTGCCAGCAGCTCCGGGGGACTGCCCTCCGGTTGGAATGAGCAGTTCTTC

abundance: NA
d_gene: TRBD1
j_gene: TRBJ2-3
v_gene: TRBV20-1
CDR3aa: CSASLLLGDRGPRNPSDTQYF
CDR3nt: TGCAGTGCTAGCCTCCTACTGGGGGACAGGGGCCCTCGAAACCCGTCAGATACGCAGTATTTT

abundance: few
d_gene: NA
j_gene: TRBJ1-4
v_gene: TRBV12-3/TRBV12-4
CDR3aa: CASRGDPFEKLFF
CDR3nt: TGTGCCAGCAGAGGGGACCCTTTTGAAAAACTGTTTTTT

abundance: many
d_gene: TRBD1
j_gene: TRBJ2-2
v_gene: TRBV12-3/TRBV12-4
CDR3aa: CASSLRQGATGELFF
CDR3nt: TGTGCCAGCAGTTTGAGACAGGGGGCGACCGGGGAGCTGTTTTTT

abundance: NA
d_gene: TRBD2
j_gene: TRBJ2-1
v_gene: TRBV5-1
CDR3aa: CASSPSASGYYNEQFF
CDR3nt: TGCGCCAGCAGCCCATCGGCTAGCGGGTATTACAATGAGCAGTTCTTC

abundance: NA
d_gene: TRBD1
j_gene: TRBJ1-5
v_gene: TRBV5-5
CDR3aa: CASSLTFRDRVVNQPQHF
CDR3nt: TGTGCCAGCAGCTTGACTTTCCGGGACAGGGTTGTCAATCAGCCCCAGCATTTT

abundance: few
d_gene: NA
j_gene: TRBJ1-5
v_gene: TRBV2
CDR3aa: CASSEIVAGAGQPQHF
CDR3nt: TGTGCCAGCAGTGAAATCGTTGCGGGGGCTGGTCAGCCCCAGCATTTT

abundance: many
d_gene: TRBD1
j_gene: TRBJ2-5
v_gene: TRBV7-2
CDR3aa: CASSLTGGLKETQYF
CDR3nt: TGTGCCAGCAGCTTAACAGGGGGTTTGAAAGAGACCCAGTACTTC

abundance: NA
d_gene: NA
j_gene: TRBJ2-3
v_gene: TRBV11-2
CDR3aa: CASSSYLSPPTVTDTQYF
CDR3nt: TGTGCCAGCAGCTCTTACTTGAGCCCCCCGACAGTGACAGATACGCAGTATTTT

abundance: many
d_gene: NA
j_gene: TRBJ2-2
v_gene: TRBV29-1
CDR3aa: CSVERSRDTGELFF
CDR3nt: TGCAGCGTTGAAAGGTCTCGTGATACCGGGGAGCTGTTTTTT

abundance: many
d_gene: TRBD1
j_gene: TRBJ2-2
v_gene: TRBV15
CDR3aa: CATSRRQGSTGELFF
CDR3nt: TGTGCCACCAGCAGGAGACAGGGGTCCACCGGGGAGCTGTTTTTT

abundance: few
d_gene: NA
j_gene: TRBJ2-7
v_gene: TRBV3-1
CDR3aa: CASSHEGEQYF
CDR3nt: TGTGCCAGCAGCCATGAGGGGGAGCAGTACTTC

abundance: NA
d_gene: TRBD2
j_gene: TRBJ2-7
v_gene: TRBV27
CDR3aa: CASGELAGAGRQYF
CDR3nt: TGTGCCAGCGGAGAACTAGCGGGGGCCGGCAGGCAGTACTTC

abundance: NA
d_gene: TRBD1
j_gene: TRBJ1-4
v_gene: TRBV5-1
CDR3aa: CASSLQGASATNEKLFF
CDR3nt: TGCGCCAGCAGCTTACAGGGGGCGAGTGCAACTAATGAAAAACTGTTTTTT

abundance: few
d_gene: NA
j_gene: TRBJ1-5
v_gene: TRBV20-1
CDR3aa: CSAARSGQPQHF
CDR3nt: TGCAGTGCCGCCAGATCCGGCCAGCCCCAGCATTTT

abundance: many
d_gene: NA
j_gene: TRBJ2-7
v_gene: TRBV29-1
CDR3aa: CSVFRTPYEQYF
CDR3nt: TGCAGCGTGTTCAGGACACCCTACGAGCAGTACTTC

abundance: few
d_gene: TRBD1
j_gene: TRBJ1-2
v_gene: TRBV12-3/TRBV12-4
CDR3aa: CASRGDREDGYTF
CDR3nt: TGTGCCAGCAGAGGCGACAGGGAGGATGGCTACACCTTC

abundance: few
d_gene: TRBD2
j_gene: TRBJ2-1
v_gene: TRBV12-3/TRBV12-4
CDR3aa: CASRTSGNSYNEQFF
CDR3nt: TGTGCCAGCAGGACTAGCGGGAACTCCTACAATGAGCAGTTCTTC

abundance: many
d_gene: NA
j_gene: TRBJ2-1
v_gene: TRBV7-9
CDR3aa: CASSSMAGRYNEQFF
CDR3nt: TGTGCCAGCAGCTCAATGGCGGGAAGGTACAATGAGCAGTTCTTC

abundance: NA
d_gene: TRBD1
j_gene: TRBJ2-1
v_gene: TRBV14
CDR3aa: CASSQEGWTGRIEQFF
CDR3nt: TGTGCCAGCAGCCAAGAGGGTTGGACAGGGCGAATAGAGCAGTTCTTC

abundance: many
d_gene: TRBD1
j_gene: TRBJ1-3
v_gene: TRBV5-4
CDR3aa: CASSLGGQGTSGNTIYF
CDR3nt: TGTGCCAGCAGCTTGGGGGGACAGGGAACTTCTGGAAACACCATATATTTT

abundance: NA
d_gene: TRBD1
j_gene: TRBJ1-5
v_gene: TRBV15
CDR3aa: CATSMPGTGLPIADQPQHF
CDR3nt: TGTGCCACCAGCATGCCCGGGACAGGTTTGCCTATAGCTGATCAGCCCCAGCATTTT

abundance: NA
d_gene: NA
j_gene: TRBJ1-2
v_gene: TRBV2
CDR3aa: CASSPPGTDYGYTF
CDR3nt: TGTGCCAGCAGTCCCCCCGGGACGGACTATGGCTACACCTTC

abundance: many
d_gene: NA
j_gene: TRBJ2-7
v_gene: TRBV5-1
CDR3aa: CASSFDKNSYEQYF
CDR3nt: TGCGCCAGCAGCTTTGACAAGAACTCCTACGAGCAGTACTTC

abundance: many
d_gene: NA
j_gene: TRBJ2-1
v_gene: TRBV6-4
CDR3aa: CASSRTDFPGPGWDNEQFF
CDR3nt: TGTGCCAGCAGCCGCACCGATTTTCCGGGTCCCGGGTGGGACAATGAGCAGTTCTTC

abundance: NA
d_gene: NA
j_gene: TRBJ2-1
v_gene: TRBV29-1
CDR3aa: CSAPLFPYNEQFF
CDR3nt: TGCAGCGCCCCTCTATTCCCTTACAATGAGCAGTTCTTC

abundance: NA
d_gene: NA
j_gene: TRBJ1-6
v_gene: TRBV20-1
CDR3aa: CSARDGGRNSPLHF
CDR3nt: TGCAGTGCTAGAGATGGGGGGAGAAATTCACCCCTCCACTTT

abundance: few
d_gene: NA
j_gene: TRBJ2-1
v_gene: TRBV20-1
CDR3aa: CSARARSTNEQFF
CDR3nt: TGCAGTGCTAGGGCTCGGAGCACCAATGAGCAGTTCTTC

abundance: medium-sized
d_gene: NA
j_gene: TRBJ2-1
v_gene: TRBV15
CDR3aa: CATSRITGIANEQFF
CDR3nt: TGTGCCACCAGCAGAATTACCGGGATCGCGAATGAGCAGTTCTTC

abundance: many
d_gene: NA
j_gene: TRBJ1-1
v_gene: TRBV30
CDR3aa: CAWSTWTEAFF
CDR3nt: TGTGCCTGGAGCACATGGACTGAAGCTTTCTTT

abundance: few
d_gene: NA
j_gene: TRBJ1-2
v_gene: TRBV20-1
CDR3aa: CSARGSAGISDTF
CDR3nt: TGCAGTGCTAGAGGGTCGGCGGGGATCTCTGACACCTTC

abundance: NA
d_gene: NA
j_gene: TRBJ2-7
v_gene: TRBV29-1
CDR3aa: CSVDGTPYPTPSLYEQYF
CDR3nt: TGCAGCGTTGACGGGACACCATACCCAACCCCCTCCCTCTACGAGCAGTACTTC

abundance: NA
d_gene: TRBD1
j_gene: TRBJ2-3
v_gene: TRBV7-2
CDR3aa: CASSPRQGIDTQYF
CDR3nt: TGTGCCAGCTCCCCCCGACAGGGGATAGATACGCAGTATTTT

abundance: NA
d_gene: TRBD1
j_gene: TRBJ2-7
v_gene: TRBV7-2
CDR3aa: CASSLGRGTDLAGQYF
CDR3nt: TGTGCCAGCAGCTTAGGCCGAGGGACAGACCTGGCAGGGCAGTACTTC

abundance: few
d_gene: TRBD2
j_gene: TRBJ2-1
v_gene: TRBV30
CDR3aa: CAWVSGKSRNEQFF
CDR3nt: TGTGCCTGGGTTAGCGGGAAGAGTCGAAATGAGCAGTTCTTC

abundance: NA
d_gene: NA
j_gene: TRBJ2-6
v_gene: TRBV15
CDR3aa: CATSGRLPGDFYSGANVLTF
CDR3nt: TGTGCCACCAGCGGGAGACTCCCGGGGGACTTCTACTCTGGGGCCAACGTCCTGACTTTC

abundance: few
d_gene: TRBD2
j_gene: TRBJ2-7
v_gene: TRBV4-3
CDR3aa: CASSHRSGGAYEQYF
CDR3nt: TGCGCCAGCAGCCATCGTAGCGGGGGAGCCTACGAGCAGTACTTC

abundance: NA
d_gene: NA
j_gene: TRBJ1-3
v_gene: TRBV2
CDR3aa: CASIFRGNSGGNTIYF
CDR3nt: TGTGCCAGCATTTTTCGGGGGAACAGTGGTGGAAACACCATATATTTT

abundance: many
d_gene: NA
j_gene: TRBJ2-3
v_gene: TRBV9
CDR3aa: CASSGSDTSTDTQYF
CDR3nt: TGTGCCAGCAGCGGTAGCGATACTAGCACAGATACGCAGTATTTT

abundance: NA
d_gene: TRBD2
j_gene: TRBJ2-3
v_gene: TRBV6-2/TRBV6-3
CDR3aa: CASSNPSGGSTDTQYF
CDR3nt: TGTGCCAGCAGCAATCCAAGCGGGGGGAGCACAGATACGCAGTATTTT

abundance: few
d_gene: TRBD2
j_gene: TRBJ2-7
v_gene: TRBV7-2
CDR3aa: CASSLAELAGTYEQYF
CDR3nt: TGTGCCAGCAGCTTAGCCGAACTAGCGGGGACCTACGAGCAGTACTTC

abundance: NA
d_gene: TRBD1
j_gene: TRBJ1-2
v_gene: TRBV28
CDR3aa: CASSFPGTGTNYGYTF
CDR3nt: TGTGCCAGCAGTTTCCCCGGGACAGGGACTAACTATGGCTACACCTTC

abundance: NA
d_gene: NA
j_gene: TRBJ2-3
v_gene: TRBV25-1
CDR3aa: CASSAANTDTQYF
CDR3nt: TGTGCCAGCAGTGCGGCTAACACAGATACGCAGTATTTT

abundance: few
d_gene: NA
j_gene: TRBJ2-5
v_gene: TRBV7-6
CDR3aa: CASSLKREETQYF
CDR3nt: TGTGCCAGCAGCTTAAAGAGAGAAGAGACCCAGTACTTC

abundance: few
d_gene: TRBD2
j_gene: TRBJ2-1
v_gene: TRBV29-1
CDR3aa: CSVVSGTSEQFF
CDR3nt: TGCAGCGTGGTTAGCGGGACTTCCGAGCAGTTCTTC

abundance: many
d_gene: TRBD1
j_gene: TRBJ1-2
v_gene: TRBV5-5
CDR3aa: CASSLSPGGGGYTF
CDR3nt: TGTGCCAGCAGCCTAAGCCCAGGGGGAGGAGGCTACACCTTC

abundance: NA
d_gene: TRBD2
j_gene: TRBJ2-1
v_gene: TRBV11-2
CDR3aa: CASSLPTSGFRGEQFF
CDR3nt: TGTGCCAGCAGCTTGCCGACTAGCGGGTTCCGAGGCGAGCAGTTCTTC

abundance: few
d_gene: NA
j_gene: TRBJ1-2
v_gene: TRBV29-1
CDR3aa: CSVGRGGNYGYTF
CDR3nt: TGCAGCGTCGGAAGGGGAGGTAACTATGGCTACACCTTC